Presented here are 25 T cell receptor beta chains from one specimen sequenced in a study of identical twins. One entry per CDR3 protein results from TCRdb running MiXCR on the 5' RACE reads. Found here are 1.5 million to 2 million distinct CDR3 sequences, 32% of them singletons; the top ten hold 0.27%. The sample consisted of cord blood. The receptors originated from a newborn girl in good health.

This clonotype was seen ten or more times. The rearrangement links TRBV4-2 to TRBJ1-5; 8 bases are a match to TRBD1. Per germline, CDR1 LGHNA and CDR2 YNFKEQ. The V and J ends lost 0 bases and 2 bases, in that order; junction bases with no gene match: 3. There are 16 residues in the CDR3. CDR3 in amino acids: CASSQDPDRGNQPQHF. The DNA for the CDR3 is TGTGCCAGCAGCCAAGATCCGGACAGGGGCAATCAGCCCCAGCATTTT.

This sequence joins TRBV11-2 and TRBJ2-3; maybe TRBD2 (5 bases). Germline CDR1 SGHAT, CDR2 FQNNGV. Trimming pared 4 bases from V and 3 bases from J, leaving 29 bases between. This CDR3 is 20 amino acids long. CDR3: CASSSHRFGYTHAGTDTQYF. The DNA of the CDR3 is TGTGCCAGCAGCTCGCACAGATTCGGGTACACCCACGCGGGTACAGATACGCAGTATTTT. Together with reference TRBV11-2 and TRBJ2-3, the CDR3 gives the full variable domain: EAGVAQSPRYKIIEKRQSVAFWCNPISGHATLYWYQQILGQGPKLLIQFQNNGVVDDSQLPKDRFSAERLKGVDSTLKIQPAKLEDSAVYLCASSSHRFGYTHAGTDTQYFGPGTRLTVL.

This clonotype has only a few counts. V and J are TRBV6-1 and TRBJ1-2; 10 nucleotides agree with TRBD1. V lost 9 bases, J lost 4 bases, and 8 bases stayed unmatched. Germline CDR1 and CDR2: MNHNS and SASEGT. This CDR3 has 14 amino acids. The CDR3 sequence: CASSDGTGVYGYTF. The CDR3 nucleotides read TGTGCCAGTAGCGACGGGACAGGGGTCTATGGCTACACCTTC.

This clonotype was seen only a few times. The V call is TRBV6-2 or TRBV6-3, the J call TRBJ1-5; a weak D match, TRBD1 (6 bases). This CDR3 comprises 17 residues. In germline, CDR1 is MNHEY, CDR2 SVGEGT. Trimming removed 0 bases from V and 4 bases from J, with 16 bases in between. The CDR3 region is CASSYSGWTDRNQPQHF. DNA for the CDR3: TGTGCCAGCAGTTACTCAGGGTGGACAGATCGAAATCAGCCCCAGCATTTT.

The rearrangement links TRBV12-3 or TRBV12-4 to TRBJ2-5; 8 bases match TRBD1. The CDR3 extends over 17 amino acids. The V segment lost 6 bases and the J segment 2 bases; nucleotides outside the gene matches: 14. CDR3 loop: CASSPRTGLDSQETQYF. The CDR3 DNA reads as TGTGCCAGCAGCCCCAGGACAGGGCTGGACTCTCAAGAGACCCAGTACTTC.

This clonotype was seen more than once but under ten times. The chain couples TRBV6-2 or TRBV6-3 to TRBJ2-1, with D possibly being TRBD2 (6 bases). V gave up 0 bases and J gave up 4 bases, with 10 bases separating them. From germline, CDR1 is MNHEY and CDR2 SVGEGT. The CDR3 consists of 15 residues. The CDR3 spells CASSYSVGTYNEQFF. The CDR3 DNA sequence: TGTGCCAGCAGTTACTCGGTGGGGACTTACAATGAGCAGTTCTTC.

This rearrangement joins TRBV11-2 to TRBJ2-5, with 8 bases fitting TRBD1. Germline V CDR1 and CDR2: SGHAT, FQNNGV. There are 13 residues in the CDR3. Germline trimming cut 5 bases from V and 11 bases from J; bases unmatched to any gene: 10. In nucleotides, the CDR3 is TGTGCCAGCAGCCCCATGCCCAGGGACAGGCAGTACTTC. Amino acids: CASSPMPRDRQYF.

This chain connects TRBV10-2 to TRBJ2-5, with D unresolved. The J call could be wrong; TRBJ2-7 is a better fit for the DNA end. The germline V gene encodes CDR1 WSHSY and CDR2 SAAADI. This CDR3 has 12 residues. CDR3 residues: CASGPDQREQYF. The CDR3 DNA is TGCGCCAGCGGCCCTGACCAACGCGAGCAGTACTTC.

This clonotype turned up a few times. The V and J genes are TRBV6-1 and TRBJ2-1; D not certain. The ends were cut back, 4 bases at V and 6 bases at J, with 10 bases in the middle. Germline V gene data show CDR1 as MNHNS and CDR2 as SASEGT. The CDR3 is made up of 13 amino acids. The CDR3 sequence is CASSGLAVNEQFF. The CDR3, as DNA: TGTGCCAGCAGTGGACTTGCCGTCAATGAGCAGTTCTTC.

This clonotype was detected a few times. CDR3 DNA sequence: TGTGCCAGCAGCTTAGCTCAGGGCCGATATAGCAATCAGCCCCAGCATTTT. This codes for CASSLAQGRYSNQPQHF. The chain carries TRBV7-8 and TRBJ1-5; maybe TRBD1 (5 bases). The CDR3 loop spans 17 amino acids. The germline CDR1 and CDR2 sequences are SGHVS and FQNEAQ. V lost 0 bases and J 0 bases, leaving 12 bases between the germline ends.

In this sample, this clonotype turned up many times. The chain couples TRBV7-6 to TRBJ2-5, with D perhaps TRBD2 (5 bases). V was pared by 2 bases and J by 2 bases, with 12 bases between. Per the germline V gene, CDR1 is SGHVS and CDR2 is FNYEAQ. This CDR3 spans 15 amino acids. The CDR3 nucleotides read TGTGCCAGCAGCTTATCAAGAGGGCGGCAAGAGACCCAGTACTTC. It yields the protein CASSLSRGRQETQYF.

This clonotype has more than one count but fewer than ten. CDR3 DNA: TGTGCCAGCAGGGCCGGGACCGGGGGAAAACTGTTTTTT. Its translation is CASRAGTGGKLFF. The rearrangement uses TRBV12-3 or TRBV12-4 and TRBJ1-4, with a weak D call TRBD1 (5 bases). The CDR3 covers 13 residues. V gave up 6 bases and J gave up 10 bases, with 15 bases separating them.

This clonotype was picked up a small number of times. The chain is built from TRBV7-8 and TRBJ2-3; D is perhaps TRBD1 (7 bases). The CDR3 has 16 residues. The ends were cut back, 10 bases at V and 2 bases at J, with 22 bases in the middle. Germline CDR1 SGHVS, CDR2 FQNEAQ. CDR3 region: CATKRRGTDLTDTQYF. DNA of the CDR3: TGTGCCACCAAGAGGAGGGGGACAGATCTCACAGATACGCAGTATTTT.

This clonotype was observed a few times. CDR3 residues: CASSRRNWFSTDTQYF. CDR3 in DNA: TGTGCCAGCAGCCGGCGGAATTGGTTCTCCACAGATACGCAGTATTTT. V and J are TRBV3-1 and TRBJ2-3, with D hard to call. Germline CDR1 reads LGHDT; CDR2 reads YNNKEL (reference sequence). V dropped 4 bases and J dropped 2 bases, with 16 bases sitting between them. The CDR3 covers 16 residues.

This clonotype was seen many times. CDR3 in amino acids: CASSWPQAYQETQYF. CDR3 DNA: TGTGCCAGCAGTTGGCCACAGGCGTACCAAGAGACCCAGTACTTC. V usage is TRBV12-3 or TRBV12-4 and J usage is TRBJ2-5, with D possibly matching TRBD1 (5 bases). The CDR3 is made up of 15 amino acids. Trimming left V 4 bases short and J 0 bases short, with 12 bases between.

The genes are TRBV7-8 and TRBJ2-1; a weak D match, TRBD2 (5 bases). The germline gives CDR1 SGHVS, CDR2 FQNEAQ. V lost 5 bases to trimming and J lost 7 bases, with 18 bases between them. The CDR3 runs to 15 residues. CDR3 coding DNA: TGTGCCAGCAGCCTACGAAAGGACTTTCGAAATGAGCAGTTCTTC. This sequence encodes CASSLRKDFRNEQFF.

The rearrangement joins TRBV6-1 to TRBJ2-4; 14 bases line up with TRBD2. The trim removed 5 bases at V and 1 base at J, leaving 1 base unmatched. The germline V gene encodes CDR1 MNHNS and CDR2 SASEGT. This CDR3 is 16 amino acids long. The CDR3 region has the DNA TGTGCCAGCAGTTGGACTAGCGGGAGGGCCAAAAACATTCAGTACTTC. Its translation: CASSWTSGRAKNIQYF.

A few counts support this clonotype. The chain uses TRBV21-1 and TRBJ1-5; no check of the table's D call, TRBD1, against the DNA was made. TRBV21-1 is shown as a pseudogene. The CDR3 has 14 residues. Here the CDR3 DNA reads TGTGCCAGCAGCCACCCTACAGGGGATCAGCCCCAGCATTTT. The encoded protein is CASSHPTGDQPQHF.

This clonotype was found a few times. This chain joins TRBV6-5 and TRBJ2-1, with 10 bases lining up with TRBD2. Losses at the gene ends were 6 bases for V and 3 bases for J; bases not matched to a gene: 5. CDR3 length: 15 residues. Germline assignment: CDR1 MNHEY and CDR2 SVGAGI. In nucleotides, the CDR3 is TGTGCCAGCAGGGAGGGGACTAGCGTCTACAATGAGCAGTTCTTC. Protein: CASREGTSVYNEQFF.

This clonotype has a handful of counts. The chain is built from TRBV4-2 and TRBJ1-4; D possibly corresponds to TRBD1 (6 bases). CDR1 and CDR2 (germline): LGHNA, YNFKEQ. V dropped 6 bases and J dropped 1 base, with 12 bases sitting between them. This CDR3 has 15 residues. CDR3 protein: CASSSGDRTNEKLFF. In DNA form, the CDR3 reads TGTGCCAGCAGTTCAGGGGACCGAACTAATGAAAAACTGTTTTTT.

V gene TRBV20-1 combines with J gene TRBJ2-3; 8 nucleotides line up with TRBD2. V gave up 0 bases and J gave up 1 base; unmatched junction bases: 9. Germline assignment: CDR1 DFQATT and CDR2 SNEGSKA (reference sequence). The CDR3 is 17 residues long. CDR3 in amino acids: CSARDAEEAGGTDTQYF. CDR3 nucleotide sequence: TGCAGTGCTAGAGATGCAGAGGAAGCGGGGGGCACAGATACGCAGTATTTT.

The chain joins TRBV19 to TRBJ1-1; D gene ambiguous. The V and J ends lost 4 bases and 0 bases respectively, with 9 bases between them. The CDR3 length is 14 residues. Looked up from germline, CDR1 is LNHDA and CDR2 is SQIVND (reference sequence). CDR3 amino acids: CASSKGNMNTEAFF. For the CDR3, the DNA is TGTGCCAGTAGTAAAGGGAACATGAACACTGAAGCTTTCTTT.

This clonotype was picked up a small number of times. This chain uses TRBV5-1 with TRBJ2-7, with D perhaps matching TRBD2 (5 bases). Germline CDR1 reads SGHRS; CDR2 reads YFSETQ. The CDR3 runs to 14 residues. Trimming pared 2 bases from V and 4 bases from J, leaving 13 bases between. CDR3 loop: CASSFVAGKYEQYF. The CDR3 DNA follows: TGCGCCAGCAGCTTCGTCGCCGGGAAATACGAGCAGTACTTC.

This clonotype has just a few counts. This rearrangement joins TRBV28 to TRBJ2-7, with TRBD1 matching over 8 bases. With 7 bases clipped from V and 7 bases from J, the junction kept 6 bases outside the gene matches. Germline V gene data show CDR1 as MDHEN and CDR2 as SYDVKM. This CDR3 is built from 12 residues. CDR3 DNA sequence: TGTGCCAGCACAGACAGGGGTGGGGAGCAGTACTTC. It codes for CASTDRGGEQYF.

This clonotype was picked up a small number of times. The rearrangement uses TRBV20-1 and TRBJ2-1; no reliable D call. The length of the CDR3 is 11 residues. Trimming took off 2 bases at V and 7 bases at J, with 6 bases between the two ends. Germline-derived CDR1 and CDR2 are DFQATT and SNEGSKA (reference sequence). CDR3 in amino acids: CSARIPNEQFF. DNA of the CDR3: TGCAGTGCTAGAATTCCGAATGAGCAGTTCTTC.